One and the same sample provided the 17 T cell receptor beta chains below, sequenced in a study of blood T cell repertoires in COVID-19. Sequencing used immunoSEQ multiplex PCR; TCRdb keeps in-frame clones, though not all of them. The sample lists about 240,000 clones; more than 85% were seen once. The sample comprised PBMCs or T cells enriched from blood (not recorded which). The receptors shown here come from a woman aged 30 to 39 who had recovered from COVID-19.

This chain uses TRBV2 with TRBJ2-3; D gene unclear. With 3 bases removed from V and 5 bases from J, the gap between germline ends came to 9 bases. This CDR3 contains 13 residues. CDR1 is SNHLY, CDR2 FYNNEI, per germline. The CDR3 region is CASSDPGLDTQYF. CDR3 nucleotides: TGTGCCAGCAGTGACCCGGGTTTAGATACGCAGTATTTT.

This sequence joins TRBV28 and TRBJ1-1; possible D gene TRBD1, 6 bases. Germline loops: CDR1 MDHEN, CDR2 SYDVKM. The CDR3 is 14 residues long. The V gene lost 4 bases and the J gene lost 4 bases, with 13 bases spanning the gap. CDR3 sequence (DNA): TGTGCCAGCAGTTCTTCAGGGGCGATCACTGAAGCTTTCTTT. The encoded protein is CASSSSGAITEAFF.

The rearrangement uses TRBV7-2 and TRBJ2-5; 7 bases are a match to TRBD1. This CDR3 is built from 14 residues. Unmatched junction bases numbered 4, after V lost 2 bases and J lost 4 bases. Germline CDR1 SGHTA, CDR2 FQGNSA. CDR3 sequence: CASSLKGGGETQYF. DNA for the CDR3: TGTGCCAGCAGCTTAAAAGGGGGCGGAGAGACCCAGTACTTC.

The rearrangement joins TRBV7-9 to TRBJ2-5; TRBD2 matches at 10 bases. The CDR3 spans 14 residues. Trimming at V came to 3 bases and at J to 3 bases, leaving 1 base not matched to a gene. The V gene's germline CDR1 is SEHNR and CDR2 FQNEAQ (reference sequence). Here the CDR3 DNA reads TGTGCCAGCAGCTTTGGACTAGCGGAAGAGACCCAGTACTTC. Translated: CASSFGLAEETQYF.

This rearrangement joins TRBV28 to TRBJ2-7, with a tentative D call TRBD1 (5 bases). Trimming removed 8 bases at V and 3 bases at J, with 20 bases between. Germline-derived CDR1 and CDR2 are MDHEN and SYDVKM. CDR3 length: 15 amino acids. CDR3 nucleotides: TGTGCCAGCTCTGGGCCTCGAGACAGCGACTACGAGCAGTACTTC. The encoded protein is CASSGPRDSDYEQYF.

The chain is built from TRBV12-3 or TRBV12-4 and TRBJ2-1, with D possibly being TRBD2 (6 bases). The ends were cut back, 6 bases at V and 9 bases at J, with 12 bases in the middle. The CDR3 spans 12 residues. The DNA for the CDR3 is TGTGCCAGCAGAGCCCTAGCGCTTGAGCAGTTCTTC. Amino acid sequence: CASRALALEQFF.

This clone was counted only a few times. This chain's CDR3 is CASSFRRRNTEAFF. CDR3 nucleotides: TGTGCCAGCAGCTTCAGACGGAGGAACACTGAAGCTTTCTTT. The chain carries TRBV7-9 and TRBJ1-1; unclear D gene. Germline lookup yields CDR1 SEHNR and CDR2 FQNEAQ (reference sequence). V dropped 3 bases and J dropped 1 base, with 9 bases sitting between them. The CDR3 runs to 14 residues.

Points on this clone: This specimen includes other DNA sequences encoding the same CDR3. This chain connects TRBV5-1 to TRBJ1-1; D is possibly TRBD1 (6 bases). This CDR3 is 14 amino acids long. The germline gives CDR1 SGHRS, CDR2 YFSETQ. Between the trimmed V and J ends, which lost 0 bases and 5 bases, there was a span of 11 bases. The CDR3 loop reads CASSLAGRGTEAFF. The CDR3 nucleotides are TGCGCCAGCAGCTTGGCCGGCAGGGGAACTGAAGCTTTCTTT.

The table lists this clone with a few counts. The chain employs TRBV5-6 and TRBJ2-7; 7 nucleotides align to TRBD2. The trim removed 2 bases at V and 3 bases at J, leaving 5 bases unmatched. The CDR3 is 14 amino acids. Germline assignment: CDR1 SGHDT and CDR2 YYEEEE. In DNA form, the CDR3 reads TGTGCCAGCAGCTTTGGCGGGAGAAACTACGAGCAGTACTTC. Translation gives CASSFGGRNYEQYF.

CDR3: CSASNPGQGKTEAFF. The CDR3 nucleotides read TGCAGTGCTAGTAACCCGGGACAGGGGAAGACTGAAGCTTTCTTT. The chain uses TRBV20-1 and TRBJ1-1, with TRBD1 matching over 10 bases. The CDR3 totals 15 residues. With V trimmed by 3 bases and J by 5 bases, 9 bases remained unmatched. Germline CDR1 DFQATT, CDR2 SNEGSKA (reference sequence).

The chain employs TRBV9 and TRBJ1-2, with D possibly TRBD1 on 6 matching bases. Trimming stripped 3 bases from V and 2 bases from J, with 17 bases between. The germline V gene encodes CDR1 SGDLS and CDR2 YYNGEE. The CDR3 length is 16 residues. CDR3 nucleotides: TGTGCCAGCAGCGGATTTGGGACCAGGGGCAACTATGGCTACACCTTC. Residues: CASSGFGTRGNYGYTF.

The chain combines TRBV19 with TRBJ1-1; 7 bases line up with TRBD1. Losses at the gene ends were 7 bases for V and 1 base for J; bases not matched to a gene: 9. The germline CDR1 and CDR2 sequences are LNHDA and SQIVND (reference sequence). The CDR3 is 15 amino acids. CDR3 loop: CASTQDRIRNTEAFF. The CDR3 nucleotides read TGTGCCAGTACCCAGGACAGGATCCGGAACACTGAAGCTTTCTTT. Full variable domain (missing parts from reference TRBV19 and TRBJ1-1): DGGITQSPKYLFRKEGQNVTLSCEQNLNHDAMYWYRQDPGQGLRLIYYSQIVNDFQKGDIAEGYSVSREKKESFPLTVTSAQKNPTAFYLCASTQDRIRNTEAFFGQGTRLTVV.

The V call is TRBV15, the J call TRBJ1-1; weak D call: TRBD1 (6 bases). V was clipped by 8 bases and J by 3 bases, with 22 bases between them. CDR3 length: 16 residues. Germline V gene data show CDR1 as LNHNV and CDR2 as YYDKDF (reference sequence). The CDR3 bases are TGTGCCACCGCCCAGGCGGGGGGCAGGCGGGACACTGAAGCTTTCTTT. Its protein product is CATAQAGGRRDTEAFF.

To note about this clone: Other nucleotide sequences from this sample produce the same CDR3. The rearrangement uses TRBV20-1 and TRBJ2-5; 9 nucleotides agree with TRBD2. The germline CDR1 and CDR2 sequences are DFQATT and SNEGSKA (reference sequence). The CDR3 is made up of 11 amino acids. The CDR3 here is CSGAGGETQYF. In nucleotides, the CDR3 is TGCAGCGGAGCGGGAGGAGAGACCCAGTACTTC.

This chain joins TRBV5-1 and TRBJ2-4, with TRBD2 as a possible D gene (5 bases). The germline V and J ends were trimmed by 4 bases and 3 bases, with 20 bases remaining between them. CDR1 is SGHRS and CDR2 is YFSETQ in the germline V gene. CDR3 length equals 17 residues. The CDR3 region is CASSTTGYSLGKNIQYF. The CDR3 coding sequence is TGCGCCAGCAGCACAACGGGATACTCCTTGGGCAAAAACATTCAGTACTTC.

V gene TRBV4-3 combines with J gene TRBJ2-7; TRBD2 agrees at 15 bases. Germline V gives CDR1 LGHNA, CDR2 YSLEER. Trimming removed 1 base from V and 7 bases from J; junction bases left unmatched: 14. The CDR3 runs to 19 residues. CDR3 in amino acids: CASSQGRTSGRAQNVEQYF. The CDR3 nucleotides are TGCGCCAGCAGCCAAGGAAGGACTAGCGGGAGGGCTCAGAATGTAGAGCAGTACTTC.

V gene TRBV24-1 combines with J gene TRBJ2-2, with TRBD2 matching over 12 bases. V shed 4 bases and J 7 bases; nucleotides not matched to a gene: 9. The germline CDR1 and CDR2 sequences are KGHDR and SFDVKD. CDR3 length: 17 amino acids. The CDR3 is CATSEPGLAGQGGELFF. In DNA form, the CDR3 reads TGTGCCACCAGTGAGCCGGGACTAGCGGGTCAGGGCGGGGAGCTGTTTTTT.